This entry lists 31 T cell receptor beta chains sequenced from one sample in a study of cytomegalovirus exposure and HLA in healthy donors (dated by TCRdb to 2016 to 2017). Libraries were built with the immunoSEQ multiplex PCR assay. TCRdb took this table from immuneACCESS and kept in-frame rearrangements with V and J called. Such tables lack part of the clones; where checked against another copy, unresolved V genes explain under half of the gap, and the rest is unexplained. This sample has around 98,000 clones in its table, and 70% to 90% of those were observed once. Clones ranked in the top ten supply 3% to 4.5% of the sample. Specimen: PBMCs. The receptor set was obtained from a woman in her 30s in good health and CMV-seronegative.

CDR3 protein: CASSEARYEHNQPQHF. The CDR3 DNA reads TGTGCCAGCAGTGAAGCGCGGTACGAACACAATCAGCCCCAGCATTTT. The rearrangement joins TRBV6-1 to TRBJ1-5; no firm D call. Germline CDR1 reads MNHNS; CDR2 reads SASEGT. The germline V and J ends were trimmed by 0 bases and 3 bases, with 12 bases remaining between them. The length of the CDR3 is 16 residues.

The chain joins TRBV28 to TRBJ1-2, with 7 bases lining up with TRBD1. CDR1 and CDR2 from the germline V gene are MDHEN and SYDVKM. The CDR3 contains 12 residues. The J segment lost 13 bases and the V segment lost 3 bases, leaving 8 bases of the junction unmatched. CDR3 in DNA: TGTGCCAGCAGTTTTGGGTACAGGGGAGGCACCTTC. Its translation: CASSFGYRGGTF.

Written as DNA, the CDR3 is TGTGCCAGCAGTGTCGGGGATTGGGACACTGAAGCTTTCTTT. Its protein is CASSVGDWDTEAFF. The chain uses TRBV2 and TRBJ1-1; no clear D gene. The germline V gene encodes CDR1 SNHLY and CDR2 FYNNEI. This CDR3 is 14 amino acids long. The V and J ends lost 4 bases and 3 bases respectively, with 12 bases between them.

The chain employs TRBV23-1 and TRBJ2-1, with a tentative D call TRBD1 (5 bases). TRBV23-1 is annotated as an ORF whose role is uncertain. CDR3 length equals 15 residues. V dropped 0 bases and J dropped 2 bases, with 8 bases sitting between them. The CDR3 nucleotides are TGCGCCAGCAGTCAATCGAAGGGGACCTACAATGAGCAGTTCTTC. The encoded protein is CASSQSKGTYNEQFF.

The chain combines TRBV15 with TRBJ1-3; the D is unclear. The CDR3 sequence is 15 residues long. Germline V lookup: CDR1 LNHNV, CDR2 YYDKDF (reference sequence). The ends were cut back, 0 bases at V and 7 bases at J, with 13 bases in the middle. The CDR3 sequence: CATSREQSIGNTIYF. The CDR3 DNA reads TGTGCCACCAGCAGAGAACAGAGTATAGGTAACACCATATATTTT.

The chain recombines TRBV5-6 with TRBJ2-5, with D perhaps TRBD1 (5 bases). This CDR3 contains 15 residues. V shed 4 bases and J shed 2 bases, with 15 bases lying between them. Germline loops: CDR1 SGHDT, CDR2 YYEEEE. In DNA, the CDR3 is TGTGCCAGCAGCCAGGGATTTCCCCTGCAAGAGACCCAGTACTTC. Its protein is CASSQGFPLQETQYF.

The chain joins TRBV6-1 to TRBJ2-7; no definite D call. Trimming stripped 6 bases from V and 1 base from J, with 4 bases between. Germline CDR1 and CDR2: MNHNS and SASEGT. There are 11 residues in the CDR3. The CDR3 DNA sequence: TGTGCCAGCAGCCCGTCCTACGAGCAGTACTTC. Its protein is CASSPSYEQYF.

This chain uses TRBV2 with TRBJ2-5; maybe TRBD2 (6 bases). Germline CDR1 SNHLY, CDR2 FYNNEI. V lost 4 bases and J lost 5, with 11 bases in between. This CDR3 spans 13 amino acids. CDR3 DNA sequence: TGTGCCAGCAGTGTAGACCGGGGGGAGACCCAGTACTTC. It specifies CASSVDRGETQYF.

The sample holds one count of this clone. The gene calls are TRBV19 and TRBJ2-3, with 11 bases aligning to TRBD2. The CDR3 extends over 16 amino acids. Trimming at V came to 5 bases and at J to 2 bases, leaving 6 bases not matched to a gene. Germline CDR1 is LNHDA and CDR2 is SQIVND (reference sequence). This CDR3 reads CASSVASGGHTDTQYF. Written as DNA, the CDR3 is TGTGCCAGTAGTGTGGCTAGCGGGGGGCACACAGATACGCAGTATTTT.

J is TRBJ2-2 and V is TRBV9, with D perhaps matching TRBD1 (5 bases). In germline, CDR1 is SGDLS, CDR2 YYNGEE. The CDR3 length is 16 residues. Trimming cost V 4 bases and J 1 base, with 14 bases left between them. The CDR3 bases are TGTGCCAGCAGCAGGAAAGGGGCTATGAACACCGGGGAGCTGTTTTTT. Protein: CASSRKGAMNTGELFF.

The chain recombines TRBV9 with TRBJ1-1; TRBD1 agrees at 8 bases. CDR1 and CDR2 from the germline V gene are SGDLS and YYNGEE. J was trimmed by 1 base and V by 3 bases; bases with no gene match: 8. This CDR3 comprises 16 residues. The CDR3 DNA sequence: TGTGCCAGCAGCGCGAGAGACAGGGGCCCGAACACTGAAGCTTTCTTT. Translated: CASSARDRGPNTEAFF.

The chain carries TRBV5-1 and TRBJ2-1; possible D gene TRBD2, 5 bases. There are 13 residues in the CDR3. Germline values: CDR1 SGHRS, CDR2 YFSETQ. Trimming cost V 4 bases and J 6 bases, with 11 bases left between them. CDR3 loop: CASSPGLLNEQFF. The CDR3 DNA follows: TGCGCCAGCAGCCCAGGACTCCTCAATGAGCAGTTCTTC.

The rearrangement links TRBV11-3 to TRBJ2-2, with D tentatively TRBD1 (7 bases). Trimming took 5 bases from V and 7 from J, leaving 17 bases between them. CDR3 length: 15 residues. Germline V gene data show CDR1 as SGHNT and CDR2 as YENEEA. The CDR3 DNA reads TGTGCCAGCAGCCCGGGGGACAGCCGGAGCGGGGAGCTGTTTTTT. Translating it yields CASSPGDSRSGELFF.

The chain employs TRBV28 and TRBJ2-7; 13 bases are shared with TRBD2. The CDR3 totals 17 residues. CDR1 and CDR2 from the germline V gene are MDHEN and SYDVKM. V shed 6 bases and J 5 bases; nucleotides not matched to a gene: 13. CDR3 residues: CASSLPGLAGRSNEQYF. The CDR3 DNA reads TGTGCCAGCAGCCTACCGGGACTAGCGGGAAGGAGCAACGAGCAGTACTTC.

The chain recombines TRBV7-6 with TRBJ1-1; 7 bases fit TRBD1. The J segment lost 11 bases and the V segment lost 1 base, leaving 4 bases of the junction unmatched. Germline V CDR1 and CDR2: SGHVS, FNYEAQ. This CDR3 spans 12 amino acids. The chain's CDR3 is CASSLDRGEAFF. The DNA of the CDR3 is TGTGCCAGCAGCTTAGACAGGGGTGAGGCTTTCTTT.

The rearrangement joins TRBV6-6 to TRBJ1-5, with TRBD1 as a possible D gene (6 bases). The CDR3 sequence is 16 residues long. Germline V gene data show CDR1 as MNHNY and CDR2 as SVGAGI (reference sequence). Trimming took 2 bases from V and 3 from J, leaving 14 bases between them. The CDR3 bases are TGTGCCAGCAGTTACGCGGGGGGGGCCCCCAATCAGCCCCAGCATTTT. This codes for CASSYAGGAPNQPQHF.

V is TRBV11-1 and J is TRBJ2-7; 8 bases line up with TRBD1. With 3 bases clipped from V and 4 bases from J, the junction kept 11 bases outside the gene matches. Germline V CDR1 and CDR2: SGHAT, FQDESV (reference sequence). CDR3 size: 16 residues. CDR3 sequence: CASSLAGGPPSYEQYF. The CDR3 nucleotides read TGTGCCAGCAGCTTGGCAGGGGGCCCGCCTTCATACGAGCAGTACTTC. Full variable domain (missing parts from reference TRBV11-1 and TRBJ2-7): EAEVAQSPRYKITEKSQAVAFWCDPISGHATLYWYRQILGQGPELLVQFQDESVVDDSQLPKDRFSAERLKGVDSTLKIQPAELGDSAMYLCASSLAGGPPSYEQYFGPGTRLTVT.

This chain links TRBV7-9 with TRBJ1-4; 9 positions agree with TRBD1. Losses at the gene ends were 8 bases for V and 7 bases for J; bases not matched to a gene: 8. The CDR3 has 14 amino acids. From germline, CDR1 is SEHNR and CDR2 FQNEAQ (reference sequence). CDR3 DNA: TGTGCCAGCGGAGACAGGGGGATGGGTGAAAAACTGTTTTTT. Translation: CASGDRGMGEKLFF.

The chain carries TRBV6-1 and TRBJ1-5; D perhaps matches TRBD1 (5 bases). The CDR3 totals 15 residues. With 7 bases removed from V and 0 bases from J, the gap between germline ends came to 13 bases. CDR1 and CDR2 from the germline V gene are MNHNS and SASEGT. This chain's CDR3 is CASTSGGYSNQPQHF. In DNA form, the CDR3 reads TGTGCCAGCACCTCGGGGGGGTATAGCAATCAGCCCCAGCATTTT.

The chain is built from TRBV5-1 and TRBJ2-5; TRBD2 might be the D (5 bases). The V gene's germline CDR1 is SGHRS and CDR2 YFSETQ. The CDR3 sequence is 15 residues long. Trimming shortened V by 1 base and J by 4 bases, and 14 bases separated the two germline ends. The CDR3 loop reads CASSLIATRGETQYF. CDR3 sequence (DNA): TGCGCCAGCAGCTTGATCGCAACCCGGGGAGAGACCCAGTACTTC.

The rearrangement uses TRBV7-9 and TRBJ1-4; TRBD1 is a possible D gene (6 bases). Germline loops: CDR1 SEHNR, CDR2 FQNEAQ (reference sequence). V dropped 2 bases and J dropped 8 bases, with 9 bases sitting between them. CDR3 length: 13 residues. CDR3 nucleotides: TGTGCCAGCAGCTTACGGGGGGGCGAAAAACTGTTTTTT. It is translated as CASSLRGGEKLFF.

The chain employs TRBV7-9 and TRBJ2-5; possible D gene TRBD2, 5 bases. This CDR3 has 17 residues. The V end lost 2 bases, the J end lost 3 bases, and 19 bases lay between the germline ends. From germline, CDR1 is SEHNR and CDR2 FQNEAQ (reference sequence). CDR3 residues: CASSLSGRHDGKETQYF. The CDR3 DNA sequence: TGTGCCAGCAGCTTATCCGGGCGACACGACGGGAAAGAGACCCAGTACTTC.

The chain joins TRBV21-1 to TRBJ2-7; the table names TRBD2, a call not compared with the DNA. TRBV21-1 is a known pseudogene. This CDR3 contains 15 residues. CDR3 bases: TGTGCCAGCAGCTGTTCGGGAGAGGGCTCCTACGAGCAGTACTTC. Translated, it gives CASSCSGEGSYEQYF.

This clone has just one count. The chain has TRBV28 and TRBJ1-5; TRBD1 might be the D (6 bases). Germline loops: CDR1 MDHEN, CDR2 SYDVKM. The CDR3 is made up of 15 amino acids. V dropped 5 bases and J dropped 6 bases, with 17 bases sitting between them. DNA for the CDR3: TGTGCCAGCAGTCCCCCTGCAGGGGATGGTCAGCCCCAGCATTTT. Translated: CASSPPAGDGQPQHF.

This CDR3 reads CASSHSGGGSGANVLTF. The CDR3 nucleotides read TGTGCCAGCAGCCACTCAGGCGGGGGCTCTGGGGCCAACGTCCTGACTTTC. The V gene is TRBV11-2, the J gene TRBJ2-6; 7 positions agree with TRBD2. The CDR3 contains 17 residues. From germline, CDR1 is SGHAT and CDR2 FQNNGV. Trimming at V came to 5 bases and at J to 0 bases, leaving 7 bases not matched to a gene.

The J gene is TRBJ2-7, the V gene TRBV5-1, with no clear D. Trimming cost V 2 bases and J 2 bases, with 11 bases left between them. Per germline, CDR1 SGHRS and CDR2 YFSETQ. There are 14 residues in the CDR3. The CDR3 DNA reads as TGCGCCAGCAGCTTTATCCCGGGTACCTACGAGCAGTACTTC. Translation: CASSFIPGTYEQYF.

The rearrangement links TRBV4-3 to TRBJ2-3; TRBD1 agrees at 9 bases. With V trimmed by 3 bases and J by 1 base, 8 bases remained unmatched. Germline V gives CDR1 LGHNA, CDR2 YSLEER. The CDR3 has 17 amino acids. The CDR3 DNA sequence: TGCGCCAGCAGCCAGACCCGAGACAGGGGGGGCACAGATACGCAGTATTTT. Protein: CASSQTRDRGGTDTQYF.

The genes are TRBV11-3 and TRBJ2-3; D is ambiguous. The CDR3 contains 12 residues. V was shortened by 4 bases and J by 3 bases, with 5 bases between the two germline ends. Germline V gives CDR1 SGHNT, CDR2 YENEEA. For the CDR3, the DNA is TGTGCCAGCAGCTCCGGTACAGATACGCAGTATTTT. Amino acid sequence: CASSSGTDTQYF.

This chain joins TRBV18 and TRBJ2-2; D ambiguous. Germline lookup yields CDR1 KGHSH and CDR2 LQKENI. The CDR3 extends over 14 amino acids. V lost 3 bases and J 2 bases, leaving 7 bases between the germline ends. CDR3 DNA: TGTGCCAGCTCACCGGAGCCAAACACCGGGGAGCTGTTTTTT. Protein sequence: CASSPEPNTGELFF.

The genes are TRBV6-1 and TRBJ1-1, with D possibly matching TRBD1 (5 bases). Trimming removed 6 bases at V and 10 bases at J, with 12 bases between. The CDR3 covers 11 residues. From germline, CDR1 is MNHNS and CDR2 SASEGT. The CDR3 coding sequence is TGTGCCAGCAGCTTGGGGGGGGGAGCTTTCTTT. This translates into CASSLGGGAFF.

The rearrangement links TRBV5-1 to TRBJ1-2, with a possible D match to TRBD1 (6 bases). V was pared by 7 bases and J by 6 bases, with 19 bases between. Germline-derived CDR1 and CDR2 are SGHRS and YFSETQ. The CDR3 runs to 14 residues. The DNA for the CDR3 is TGCGCCAGCTCCCGACAGGCGGGGGTTGATGGCTACACCTTC. It specifies CASSRQAGVDGYTF.